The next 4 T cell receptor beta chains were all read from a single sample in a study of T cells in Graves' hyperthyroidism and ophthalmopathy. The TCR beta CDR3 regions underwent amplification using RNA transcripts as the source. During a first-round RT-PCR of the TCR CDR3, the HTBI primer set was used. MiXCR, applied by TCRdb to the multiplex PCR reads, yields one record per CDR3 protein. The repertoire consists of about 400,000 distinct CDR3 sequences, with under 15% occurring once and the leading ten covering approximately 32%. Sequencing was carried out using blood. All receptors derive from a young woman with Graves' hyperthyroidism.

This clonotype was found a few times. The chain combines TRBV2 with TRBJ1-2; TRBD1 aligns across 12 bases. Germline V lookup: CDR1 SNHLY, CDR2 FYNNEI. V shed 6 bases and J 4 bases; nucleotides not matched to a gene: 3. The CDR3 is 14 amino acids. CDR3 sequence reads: CASSAGQGAYGYTF. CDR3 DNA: TGTGCCAGCAGCGCGGGACAGGGGGCCTATGGCTACACCTTC.

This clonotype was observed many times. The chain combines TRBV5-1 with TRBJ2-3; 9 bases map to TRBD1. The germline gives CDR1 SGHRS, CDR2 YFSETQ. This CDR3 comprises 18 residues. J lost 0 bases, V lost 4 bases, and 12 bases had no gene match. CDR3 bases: TGCGCCAGCAGCGGAAACCGGGACAGGGCTTCTAGCACAGATACGCAGTATTTT. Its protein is CASSGNRDRASSTDTQYF.

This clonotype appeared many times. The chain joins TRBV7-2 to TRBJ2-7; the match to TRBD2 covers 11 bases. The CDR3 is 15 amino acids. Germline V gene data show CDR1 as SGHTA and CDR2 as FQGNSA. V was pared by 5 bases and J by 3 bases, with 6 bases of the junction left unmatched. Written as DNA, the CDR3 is TGTGCCAGCAGCACCACGACTAGCGGGGTCTACGAGCAGTACTTC. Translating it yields CASSTTTSGVYEQYF.

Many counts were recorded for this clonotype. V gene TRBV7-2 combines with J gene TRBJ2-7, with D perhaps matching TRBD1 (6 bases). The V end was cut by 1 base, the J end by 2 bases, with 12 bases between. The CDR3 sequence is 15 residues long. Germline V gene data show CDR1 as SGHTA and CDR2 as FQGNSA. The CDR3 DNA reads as TGTGCCAGCAGCTTAGTAGGGGCAGGGGCCTACGAGCAGTACTTC. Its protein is CASSLVGAGAYEQYF.